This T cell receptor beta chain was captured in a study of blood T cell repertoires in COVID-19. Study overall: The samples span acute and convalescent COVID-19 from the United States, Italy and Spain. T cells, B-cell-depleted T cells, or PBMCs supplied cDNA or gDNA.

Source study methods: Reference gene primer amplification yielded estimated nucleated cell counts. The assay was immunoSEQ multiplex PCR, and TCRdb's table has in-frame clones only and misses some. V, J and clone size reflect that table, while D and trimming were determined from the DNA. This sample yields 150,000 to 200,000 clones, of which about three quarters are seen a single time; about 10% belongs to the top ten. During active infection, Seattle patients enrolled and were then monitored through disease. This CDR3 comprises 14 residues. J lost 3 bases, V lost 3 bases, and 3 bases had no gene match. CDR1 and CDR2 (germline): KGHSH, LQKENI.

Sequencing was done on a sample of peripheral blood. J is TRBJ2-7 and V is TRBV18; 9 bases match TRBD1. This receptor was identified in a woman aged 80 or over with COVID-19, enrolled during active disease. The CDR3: CASSPGTGNYEQYF. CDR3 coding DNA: TGTGCCAGCTCACCTGGGACAGGGAACTACGAGCAGTACTTC.